The subject of this entry is one TCR beta chain. The ends were cut back, 5 bases at V and 0 bases at J, with 7 bases in the middle. This CDR3 region has 13 residues. Germline V gives CDR1 SGHTA, CDR2 FQGNSA. This sample is drawn from a study of blood T cell repertoires in COVID-19. Study-level information: Nucleic acid was either cDNA or gDNA, and it came from T cells, B-cell-depleted T cells, or PBMCs.

Methods used by the authors: Amplification of reference gene primers provided the estimated nucleated cell counts. The protocol was immunoSEQ multiplex PCR, while the TCRdb copy is restricted to in-frame clones and leaves out a portion. D and trimming come from the DNA, and the V and J calls and clone size come from that table. The table shows about 73,000 clones, with over 80% occurring only once. Sequenced input: peripheral blood. The gene calls are TRBV7-2 and TRBJ1-1; D gene ambiguous. The clonotype comes from a man aged 80 or over with active or convalescent COVID-19. The CDR3, as DNA: TGTGCCAGCAGCGAAGAGATGAACACTGAAGCTTTCTTT. It encodes CASSEEMNTEAFF.